One sample yielded the 22 T cell receptor beta chains listed below, sequenced in a study of beta chain features in type 1 diabetes. Every isolated RNA sample was fully reverse transcribed, so sequencing captured expressed TCRB transcripts. Method: immunoSEQ multiplex PCR; TCRdb's copy keeps in-frame clones and lacks some. The repertoire holds around 500,000 clones, with over 10% as singletons. The sample comprised naive CD4+ T cells from blood. These TCRs come from a woman between 18 and 30 years old in good health.

This clone was detected a few times. This chain joins TRBV6-1 and TRBJ2-1, with D perhaps given as TRBD1 or TRBD2 (5 bases each). Germline V CDR1 and CDR2: MNHNS, SASEGT. The V end was cut by 4 bases, the J end by 9 bases, with 19 bases between. The CDR3 is made up of 15 amino acids. The CDR3 protein is CASSGRQGPFGEQFF. In DNA form, the CDR3 reads TGTGCCAGCAGTGGGAGGCAGGGTCCATTCGGTGAGCAGTTCTTC.

This chain joins TRBV9 and TRBJ2-7; possibly TRBD2 for D (5 bases). V lost 0 bases and J lost 6, with 7 bases in between. The CDR3 is 12 amino acids. Looked up from germline, CDR1 is SGDLS and CDR2 is YYNGEE. CDR3 coding DNA: TGTGCCAGCAGCGTAGCCGCGGGCGAGCAGTACTTC. Encoded protein: CASSVAAGEQYF.

This clone was picked up a small number of times. The chain is built from TRBV6-5 and TRBJ2-1; 9 bases align to TRBD2. Germline V gene sequence: CDR1 MNHEY, CDR2 SVGAGI. V gave up 6 bases and J gave up 5 bases; unmatched junction bases: 8. This CDR3 spans 15 amino acids. CDR3 sequence (DNA): TGTGCCAGCAGACTTCGACCTAGCGGGAACAATGAGCAGTTCTTC. Its protein product is CASRLRPSGNNEQFF.

This clone showed up just a few times. The genes are TRBV19 and TRBJ1-5; D not certain. Germline V CDR1 and CDR2: LNHDA, SQIVND (reference sequence). The CDR3 is 12 amino acids. V was trimmed by 5 bases and J by 5 bases, leaving 7 bases between them. The CDR3: CASSWLDQPQHF. CDR3 DNA sequence: TGTGCCAGTAGTTGGTTAGATCAGCCCCAGCATTTT.

In its sample, this clone was seen a few times. The V and J genes are TRBV4-1 and TRBJ2-5, with D uncertain. The CDR3 totals 16 residues. Trimming cost V 1 base and J 6 bases, with 18 bases left between them. The germline V gene encodes CDR1 MGHRA and CDR2 YSYEKL. CDR3 residues: CASSQVAGAVRKTQYF. CDR3 DNA sequence: TGCGCCAGCAGCCAAGTGGCAGGCGCCGTACGAAAGACCCAGTACTTC.

This sequence joins TRBV5-4 and TRBJ1-1, with D perhaps matching TRBD1 (5 bases). The CDR3 has 17 residues. The V gene lost 1 base and the J gene lost 4 bases, with 20 bases spanning the gap. The germline V gene has CDR1 SGHNT and CDR2 YYREEE (reference sequence). CDR3 nucleotides: TGTGCCAGCAGCTTGTCTTCGGCAGGGATCATATCCACTGAAGCTTTCTTT. Protein sequence: CASSLSSAGIISTEAFF.

V and J are TRBV27 and TRBJ1-1; tentative D call: TRBD1 (5 bases). The germline gives CDR1 MNHEY, CDR2 SMNVEV (reference sequence). Trimming took off 7 bases at V and 4 bases at J, with 16 bases between the two ends. This CDR3 is 14 amino acids long. The CDR3 loop is CASMVTVQGTEAFF. The CDR3 DNA reads as TGTGCCAGCATGGTGACAGTCCAAGGCACTGAAGCTTTCTTT.

This clone occurred a few times. Other nucleotide sequences in the sample specify the same CDR3. The J gene is TRBJ1-1, the V gene TRBV2; no firm D call. Trimming cost V 5 bases and J 2 bases, with 0 bases left between them. CDR3 size: 10 residues. The germline CDR1 and CDR2 sequences are SNHLY and FYNNEI. The CDR3 spells CASSNTEAFF. CDR3 DNA: TGTGCCAGCAGTAACACTGAAGCTTTCTTT.

This clone was recorded a few times. The V and J genes are TRBV4-3 and TRBJ1-4, with TRBD1 matching 7 bases. CDR1 is LGHNA, CDR2 YSLEER, per germline. V shed 4 bases, J shed 7 bases, and the junction held 12 bases outside the gene matches. This CDR3 is built from 16 residues. CDR3 amino acids: CASSPSPLTGFEKLFF. CDR3 coding DNA: TGCGCCAGCAGCCCATCCCCCTTGACAGGGTTTGAAAAACTGTTTTTT.

Worth noting for this clone: This specimen includes other DNA sequences encoding the same CDR3. The chain joins TRBV2 to TRBJ2-6, with no clear D. CDR1 is SNHLY, CDR2 FYNNEI, per germline. Trimming stripped 5 bases from V and 0 bases from J, with 5 bases between. The CDR3 runs to 14 residues. The CDR3 here is CASSPSSGANVLTF. CDR3 coding DNA: TGTGCCAGCAGTCCAAGCTCTGGGGCCAACGTCCTGACTTTC. Based on the CDR3 plus reference TRBV2 and TRBJ2-6, the full variable domain is EPEVTQTPSHQVTQMGQEVILRCVPISNHLYFYWYRQILGQKVEFLVSFYNNEISEKSEIFDDQFSVERPDGSNFTLKIRSTKLEDSAMYFCASSPSSGANVLTFGAGSRLTVL.

There are a few counts of this clone. DNA for the CDR3: TGCAGCGTTGAGACTAATCCCCAAGAGACCCAGTACTTC. Protein sequence: CSVETNPQETQYF. The chain employs TRBV29-1 and TRBJ2-5, with D maybe TRBD2 (5 bases). The CDR3 has 13 amino acids. CDR1 is SQVTM and CDR2 is ANQGSEA in the germline V gene. Trimming shortened V by 3 bases and J by 1 base, and 9 bases separated the two germline ends. Complete variable domain (other parts from reference TRBV29-1 and TRBJ2-5): SAVISQKPSRDICQRGTSLTIQCQVDSQVTMMFWYRQQPGQSLTLIATANQGSEATYESGFVIDKFPISRPNLTFSTLTVSNMSPEDSSIYLCSVETNPQETQYFGPGTRLLVL.

This clone was found a few times. The chain uses TRBV5-4 and TRBJ1-2; TRBD1 matches 7 bases. The germline V gene has CDR1 SGHNT and CDR2 YYREEE (reference sequence). The trim removed 0 bases at V and 4 bases at J, leaving 6 bases unmatched. The CDR3 has 15 amino acids. The CDR3 region has the DNA TGTGCCAGCAGCTTGGATACAGGGGCGATCTATGGCTACACCTTC. Amino acids: CASSLDTGAIYGYTF. The full variable domain, in which reference TRBV5-4 and TRBJ1-2 provide the parts outside the CDR3, is ETGVTQSPTHLIKTRGQQVTLRCSSQSGHNTVSWYQQALGQGPQFIFQYYREEENGRGNFPPRFSGLQFPNYSSELNVNALELDDSALYLCASSLDTGAIYGYTFGSGTRLTVV.

V is TRBV7-2 and J is TRBJ2-5; maybe TRBD1 (6 bases). The CDR3 has 13 residues. Germline V gene data show CDR1 as SGHTA and CDR2 as FQGNSA. Deletions cut 7 bases from V and 5 bases from J, with 14 bases between. CDR3 nucleotides: TGTGCCAGCACCTTCACAGGGTCGGAGACCCAGTACTTC. It codes for CASTFTGSETQYF.

The J gene is TRBJ1-6, the V gene TRBV5-1, with a weak D call TRBD1 (5 bases). Germline CDR1 SGHRS, CDR2 YFSETQ. The CDR3 runs 18 residues. V lost 0 bases, J lost 0 bases, and 13 bases lay in between. CDR3 bases: TGCGCCAGCAGCTTGGCCGGGGCGGGAAGCTCCTATAATTCACCCCTCCACTTT. Translating it yields CASSLAGAGSSYNSPLHF.

The rearrangement joins TRBV15 to TRBJ2-1; a possible D gene is TRBD2 (5 bases). From germline, CDR1 is LNHNV and CDR2 YYDKDF (reference sequence). V shed 3 bases and J shed 7 bases, with 16 bases lying between them. This CDR3 is 15 amino acids long. The CDR3 spells CATSRPLGVGNEQFF. The CDR3 DNA reads TGTGCCACCAGCAGGCCGCTCGGGGTGGGAAATGAGCAGTTCTTC.

This clone was recorded a few times. The V call is TRBV15, the J call TRBJ1-1; tentative D call: TRBD1 (5 bases). The length of the CDR3 is 13 residues. Germline V gene lookup returns CDR1 LNHNV and CDR2 YYDKDF (reference sequence). Trimming removed 4 bases at V and 7 bases at J, with 13 bases between. The CDR3 protein is CATSMSGFNEAFF. The CDR3 DNA follows: TGTGCCACCAGCATGTCAGGGTTCAATGAAGCTTTCTTT.

This clone was picked up a small number of times. The V gene is TRBV4-3, the J gene TRBJ2-3; 11 nucleotides line up with TRBD2. V shed 1 base and J 4 bases; nucleotides not matched to a gene: 13. CDR1 and CDR2 (germline): LGHNA, YSLEER. There are 19 residues in the CDR3. As DNA, the CDR3 is TGCGCCAGCAGCCAAGGTACGGGACTAGCGGATGTAAAGGCAGATACGCAGTATTTT. This codes for CASSQGTGLADVKADTQYF.

The table lists this clone with a few counts. J is TRBJ2-1 and V is TRBV19, with D possibly being TRBD1 (5 bases). Germline V gene data show CDR1 as LNHDA and CDR2 as SQIVND (reference sequence). Trimming cost V 3 bases and J 6 bases, with 12 bases left between them. The CDR3 contains 14 residues. The chain's CDR3 is CASSIPQALNEQFF. For the CDR3, the DNA is TGTGCCAGTAGTATTCCACAGGCTCTCAATGAGCAGTTCTTC.

This clone was seen just once. Here the CDR3 reads CASSLGEGGNNYNEQFF. The DNA for the CDR3 is TGCGCCAGCAGCTTGGGAGAAGGGGGCAATAATTACAATGAGCAGTTCTTC. The chain uses TRBV5-1 and TRBJ2-1; 7 bases are shared with TRBD1. Germline V lookup: CDR1 SGHRS, CDR2 YFSETQ. The J segment lost 4 bases and the V segment lost 0 bases, leaving 10 bases of the junction unmatched. The CDR3 is 17 residues long. The variable domain in full, with the rest retrieved from reference TRBV5-1 and TRBJ2-1, is KAGVTQTPRYLIKTRGQQVTLSCSPISGHRSVSWYQQTPGQGLQFLFEYFSETQRNKGNFPGRFSGRQFSNSRSEMNVSTLELGDSALYLCASSLGEGGNNYNEQFFGPGTRLTVL.

The chain combines TRBV10-3 with TRBJ2-7; 8 bases map to TRBD2. The CDR3 runs to 15 residues. V lost 0 bases to trimming and J lost 6 bases; unmatched junction nucleotides: 7. The germline V gene encodes CDR1 ENHRY and CDR2 SYGVKD. The CDR3 spells CAISESGTRWAEQYV. CDR3 sequence (DNA): TGTGCCATCAGTGAGTCGGGGACTAGGTGGGCCGAGCAGTACGTC.

The sample holds a few counts of this clone. The chain links TRBV5-1 to TRBJ1-5; the D is unclear. This CDR3 comprises 13 residues. Per germline, CDR1 SGHRS and CDR2 YFSETQ. V dropped 1 base and J dropped 2 bases, with 4 bases sitting between them. DNA of the CDR3: TGCGCCAGCAGCTTGTGGGGCAATCAGCCCCAGCATTTT. This encodes CASSLWGNQPQHF.

This clone was counted a few times. The gene calls are TRBV4-3 and TRBJ2-5; the D gene is possibly TRBD1 (5 bases). The germline V gene encodes CDR1 LGHNA and CDR2 YSLEER. The length of the CDR3 is 15 residues. The germline V and J ends were trimmed by 0 bases and 2 bases, with 10 bases remaining between them. Here the CDR3 reads CASSQERGLQETQYF. The DNA of the CDR3 is TGCGCCAGCAGCCAAGAAAGGGGCTTACAAGAGACCCAGTACTTC.